This T cell receptor beta chain was observed in a study of regulatory T cells in long-lasting Graves disease. This clonotype was seen a few times. Its antigen is not known. General observations from the study: Persistent disease was associated with favored TRBV28 usage and with favored use of TRBJ1-2 and TRBJ2-5.

Germline values: CDR1 LNHDA, CDR2 SQIVND (reference sequence). This CDR3 comprises 14 residues. V was clipped by 4 bases and J by 7 bases; unmatched bases: 6. Time point reported: newly diagnosed GD, antithyroid drugs for less than 3 months. RNA isolated from PBMCs was used to make the TCR library. In building TCR beta libraries, iRepertoire HTBI primers were used together with Arm-PCR of CDR3 regions. TCRdb used MiXCR to reprocess the multiplex PCR reads, holding one entry per CDR3 protein. The top ten hold around 36% of the sample, which has fewer than 400,000 distinct CDR3 sequences, over 15% seen once.

The sequence came from a female donor with Graves disease. The chain is built from TRBV19 and TRBJ2-1; 8 nucleotides align to TRBD2. Sequenced material: peripheral blood mononuclear cells (PBMCs), taken at new diagnosis, from a patient treated with antithyroid drugs. CDR3 sequence (DNA): TGTGCCAGTAGTAATCCCGGGGGGGGAAATGAGCAGTTCTTC. Amino acids: CASSNPGGGNEQFF.